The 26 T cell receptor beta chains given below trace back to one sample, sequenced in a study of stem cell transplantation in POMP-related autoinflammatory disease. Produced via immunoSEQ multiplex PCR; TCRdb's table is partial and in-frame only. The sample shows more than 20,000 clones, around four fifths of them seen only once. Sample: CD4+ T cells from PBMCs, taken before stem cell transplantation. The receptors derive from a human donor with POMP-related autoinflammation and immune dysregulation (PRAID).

Here the CDR3 DNA reads TGTGCCAGCAGTTTTAGGGGGGGGGAGACCCAGTACTTC. It yields the protein CASSFRGGETQYF. The chain has TRBV27 and TRBJ2-5; the D gene is possibly TRBD2 (7 bases). Trimming stripped 3 bases from V and 5 bases from J, with 10 bases between. CDR3 length: 13 residues. Germline-derived CDR1 and CDR2 are MNHEY and SMNVEV (reference sequence).

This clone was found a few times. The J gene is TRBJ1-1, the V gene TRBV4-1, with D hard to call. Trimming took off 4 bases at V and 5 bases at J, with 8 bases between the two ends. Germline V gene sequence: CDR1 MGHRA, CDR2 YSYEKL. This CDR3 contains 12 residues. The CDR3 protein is CASSPRGTEAFF. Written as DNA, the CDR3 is TGCGCCAGCAGCCCGAGAGGGACTGAAGCTTTCTTT.

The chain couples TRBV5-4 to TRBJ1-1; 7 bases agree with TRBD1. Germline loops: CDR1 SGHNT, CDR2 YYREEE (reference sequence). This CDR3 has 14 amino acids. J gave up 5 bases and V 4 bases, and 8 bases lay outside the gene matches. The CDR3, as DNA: TGTGCCAGCAGCCTAAATCAGGGGGGAACTGAAGCTTTCTTT. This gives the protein CASSLNQGGTEAFF.

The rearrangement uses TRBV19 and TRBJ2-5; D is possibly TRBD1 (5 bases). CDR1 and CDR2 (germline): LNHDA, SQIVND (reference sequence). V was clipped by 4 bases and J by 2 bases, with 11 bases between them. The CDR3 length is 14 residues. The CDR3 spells CASSKGHGQETQYF. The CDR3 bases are TGTGCCAGTAGTAAAGGACATGGACAAGAGACCCAGTACTTC.

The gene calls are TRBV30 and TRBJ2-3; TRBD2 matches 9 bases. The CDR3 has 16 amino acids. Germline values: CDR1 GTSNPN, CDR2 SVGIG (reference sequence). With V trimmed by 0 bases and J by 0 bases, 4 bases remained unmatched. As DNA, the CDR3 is TGTGCCTGGAGTGTCGCGGGGGGGCCTAGCACAGATACGCAGTATTTT. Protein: CAWSVAGGPSTDTQYF.

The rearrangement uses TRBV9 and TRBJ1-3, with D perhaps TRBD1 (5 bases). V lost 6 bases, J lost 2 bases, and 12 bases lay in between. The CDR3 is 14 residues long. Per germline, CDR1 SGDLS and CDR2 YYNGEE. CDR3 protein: CASTPGTAGNTIYF. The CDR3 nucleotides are TGTGCCAGCACTCCTGGGACCGCTGGAAACACCATATATTTT.

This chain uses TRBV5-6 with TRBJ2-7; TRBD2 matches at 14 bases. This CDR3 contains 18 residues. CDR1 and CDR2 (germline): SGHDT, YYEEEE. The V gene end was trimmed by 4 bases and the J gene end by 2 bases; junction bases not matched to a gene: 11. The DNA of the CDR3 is TGTGCCAGCAGCCGGATCGGACTGACTAGCGGGGGGGCCTACGAGCAGTACTTC. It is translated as CASSRIGLTSGGAYEQYF.

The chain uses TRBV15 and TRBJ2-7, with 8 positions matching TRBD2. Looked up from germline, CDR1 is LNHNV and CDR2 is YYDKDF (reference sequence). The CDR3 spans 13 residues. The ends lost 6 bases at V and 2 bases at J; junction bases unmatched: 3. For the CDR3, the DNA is TGTGCCACCAGTCGGCGGGAGGCCTACGAGCAGTACTTC. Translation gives CATSRREAYEQYF.

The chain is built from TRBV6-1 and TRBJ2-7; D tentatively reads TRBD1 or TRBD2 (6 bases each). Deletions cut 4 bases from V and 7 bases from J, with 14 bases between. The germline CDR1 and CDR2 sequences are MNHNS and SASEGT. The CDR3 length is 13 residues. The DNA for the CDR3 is TGTGCCAGCAGTGCACAGGGACTTTGGGAGCAGTACTTC. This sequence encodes CASSAQGLWEQYF.

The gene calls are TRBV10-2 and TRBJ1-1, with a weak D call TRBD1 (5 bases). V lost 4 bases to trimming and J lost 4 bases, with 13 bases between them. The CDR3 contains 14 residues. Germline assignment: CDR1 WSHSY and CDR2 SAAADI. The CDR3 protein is CASSVSTDLTEAFF. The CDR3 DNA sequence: TGCGCCAGCAGTGTTTCGACAGACCTCACTGAAGCTTTCTTT.

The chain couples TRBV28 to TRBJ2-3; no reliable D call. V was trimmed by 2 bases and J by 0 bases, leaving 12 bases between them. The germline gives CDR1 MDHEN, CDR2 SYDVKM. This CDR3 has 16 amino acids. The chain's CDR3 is CASSLPRLTSTDTQYF. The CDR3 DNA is TGTGCCAGCAGTTTACCGAGGCTTACTAGCACAGATACGCAGTATTTT.

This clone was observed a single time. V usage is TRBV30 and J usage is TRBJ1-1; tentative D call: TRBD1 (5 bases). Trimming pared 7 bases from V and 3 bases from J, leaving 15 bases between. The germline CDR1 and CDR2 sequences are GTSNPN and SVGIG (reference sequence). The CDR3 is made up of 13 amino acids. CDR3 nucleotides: TGTGCCTCCAGCCTGGGGGTGTACACTGAAGCTTTCTTT. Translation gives CASSLGVYTEAFF.

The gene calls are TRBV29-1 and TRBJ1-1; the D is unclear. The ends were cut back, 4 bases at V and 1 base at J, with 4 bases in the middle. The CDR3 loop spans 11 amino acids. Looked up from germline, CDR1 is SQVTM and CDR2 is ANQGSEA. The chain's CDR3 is CSVARNTEAFF. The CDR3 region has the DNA TGCAGCGTTGCTAGGAACACTGAAGCTTTCTTT.

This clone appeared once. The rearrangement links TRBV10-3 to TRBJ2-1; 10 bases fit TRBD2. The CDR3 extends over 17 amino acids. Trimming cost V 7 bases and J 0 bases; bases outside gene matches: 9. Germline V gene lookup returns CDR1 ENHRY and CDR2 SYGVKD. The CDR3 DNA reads TGTGCCATCAAGAGGGGAGGACTAGCGGACTCCTACAATGAGCAGTTCTTC. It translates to CAIKRGGLADSYNEQFF.

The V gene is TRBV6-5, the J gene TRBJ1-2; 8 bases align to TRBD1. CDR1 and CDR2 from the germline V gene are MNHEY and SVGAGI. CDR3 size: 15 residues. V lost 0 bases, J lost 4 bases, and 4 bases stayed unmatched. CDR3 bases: TGTGCCAGCAGTTACTCCGGACAGGGCGTCTATGGCTACACCTTC. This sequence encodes CASSYSGQGVYGYTF.

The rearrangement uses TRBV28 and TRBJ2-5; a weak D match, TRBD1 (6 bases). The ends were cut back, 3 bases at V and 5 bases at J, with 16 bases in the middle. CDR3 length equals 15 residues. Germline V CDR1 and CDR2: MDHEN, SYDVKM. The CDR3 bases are TGTGCCAGCAGTTTCGCCTCCAGGGGCGGGGAGACCCAGTACTTC. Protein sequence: CASSFASRGGETQYF.

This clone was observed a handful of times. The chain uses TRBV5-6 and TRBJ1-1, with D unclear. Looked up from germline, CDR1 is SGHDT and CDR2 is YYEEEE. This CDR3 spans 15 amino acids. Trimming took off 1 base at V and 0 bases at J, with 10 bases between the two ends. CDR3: CASSLPPPMNTEAFF. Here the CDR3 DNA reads TGTGCCAGCAGCTTGCCGCCGCCCATGAACACTGAAGCTTTCTTT. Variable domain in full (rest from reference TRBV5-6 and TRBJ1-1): DAGVTQSPTHLIKTRGQQVTLRCSPKSGHDTVSWYQQALGQGPQFIFQYYEEEERQRGNFPDRFSGHQFPNYSSELNVNALLLGDSALYLCASSLPPPMNTEAFFGQGTRLTVV.

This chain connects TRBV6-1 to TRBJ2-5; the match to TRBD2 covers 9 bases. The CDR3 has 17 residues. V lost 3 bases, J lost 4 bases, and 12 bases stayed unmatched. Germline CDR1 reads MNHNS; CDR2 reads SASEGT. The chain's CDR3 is CASSERGRRSGGETQYF. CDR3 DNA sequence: TGTGCCAGCAGTGAGCGGGGCAGGCGTAGCGGGGGAGAGACCCAGTACTTC.

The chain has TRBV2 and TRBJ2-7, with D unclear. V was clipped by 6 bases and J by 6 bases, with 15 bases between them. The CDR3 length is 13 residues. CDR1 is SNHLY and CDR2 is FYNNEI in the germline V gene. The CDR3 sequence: CASRGGRVGEQYF. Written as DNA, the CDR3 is TGTGCCAGCAGAGGTGGAAGGGTGGGCGAGCAGTACTTC.

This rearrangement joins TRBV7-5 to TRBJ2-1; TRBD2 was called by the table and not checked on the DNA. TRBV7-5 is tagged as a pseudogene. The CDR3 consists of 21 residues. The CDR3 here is CARLDRDNDPTSGSNYNEQFF. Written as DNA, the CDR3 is TGTGCCAGATTGGACAGGGATAACGACCCGACTAGCGGGAGTAACTACAATGAGCAGTTCTTC.

The CDR3 sequence is CASSPSSNRGFSYEQYF. The CDR3 coding sequence is TGTGCCAGCAGCCCATCCTCAAACAGGGGGTTCTCCTACGAGCAGTACTTC. This chain uses TRBV7-9 with TRBJ2-7; 8 nucleotides align to TRBD1. The CDR3 covers 17 residues. J gave up 0 bases and V 5 bases, and 12 bases lay outside the gene matches. Germline V CDR1 and CDR2: SEHNR, FQNEAQ (reference sequence).

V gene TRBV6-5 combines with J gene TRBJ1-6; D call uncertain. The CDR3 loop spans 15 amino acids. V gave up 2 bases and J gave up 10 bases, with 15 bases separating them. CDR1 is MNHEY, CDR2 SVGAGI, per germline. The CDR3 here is CASSYRRIDWSPLHF. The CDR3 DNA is TGTGCCAGCAGTTACAGGCGGATTGATTGGTCACCCCTCCACTTT.

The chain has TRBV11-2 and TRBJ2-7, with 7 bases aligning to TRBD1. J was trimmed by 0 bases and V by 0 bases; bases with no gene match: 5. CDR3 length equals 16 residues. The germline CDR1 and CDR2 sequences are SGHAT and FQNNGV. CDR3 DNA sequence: TGTGCCAGCAGCTTAGATCTGGACAGGTCCTCCTACGAGCAGTACTTC. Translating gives CASSLDLDRSSYEQYF.

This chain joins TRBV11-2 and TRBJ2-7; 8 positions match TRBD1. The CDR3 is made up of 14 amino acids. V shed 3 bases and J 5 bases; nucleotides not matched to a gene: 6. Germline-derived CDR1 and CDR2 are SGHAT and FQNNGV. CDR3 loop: CASSFGQGQDEQYF. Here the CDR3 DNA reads TGTGCCAGCAGCTTCGGACAGGGCCAAGACGAGCAGTACTTC.

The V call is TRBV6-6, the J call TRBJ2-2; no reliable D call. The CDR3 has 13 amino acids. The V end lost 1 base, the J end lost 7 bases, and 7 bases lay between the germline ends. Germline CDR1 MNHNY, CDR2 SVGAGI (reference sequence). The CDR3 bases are TGTGCCAGCAGTTACTACGAGGACGGGGAGCTGTTTTTT. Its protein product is CASSYYEDGELFF.

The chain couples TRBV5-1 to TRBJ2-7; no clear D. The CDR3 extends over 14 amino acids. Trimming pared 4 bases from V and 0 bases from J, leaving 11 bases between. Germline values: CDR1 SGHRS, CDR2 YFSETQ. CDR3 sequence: CASSKQPTSYEQYF. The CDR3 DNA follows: TGCGCCAGCAGCAAACAGCCGACCTCCTACGAGCAGTACTTC.